This TCR beta chain appears in the sequencing data of a study of shared clonotypes between healthy human individuals. Repertoires were generated with immunoSEQ multiplex PCR, while TCRdb's copy carries only in-frame clones and drops some. The sample has about 2.4 million clones, 93% seen once; the top ten hold about 0.38%. The CDR3 consists of 14 residues. V dropped 6 bases and J dropped 3 bases, with 12 bases sitting between them. Germline V CDR1 and CDR2: MGHDK, SYGVNS. The sequence came from a man aged 18 to 35 in good health. Some clones in this sample may be carry-over from other donors' samples. The sample consisted of naive CD4+ T cells from PBMCs. The subset is: CD45RA+ positively selected. The J gene is TRBJ2-1, the V gene TRBV25-1; D is perhaps TRBD1 (5 bases). The CDR3 is CASSPGAVYNEQFF. The CDR3 nucleotides read TGTGCCAGCAGCCCTGGGGCGGTCTACAATGAGCAGTTCTTC.